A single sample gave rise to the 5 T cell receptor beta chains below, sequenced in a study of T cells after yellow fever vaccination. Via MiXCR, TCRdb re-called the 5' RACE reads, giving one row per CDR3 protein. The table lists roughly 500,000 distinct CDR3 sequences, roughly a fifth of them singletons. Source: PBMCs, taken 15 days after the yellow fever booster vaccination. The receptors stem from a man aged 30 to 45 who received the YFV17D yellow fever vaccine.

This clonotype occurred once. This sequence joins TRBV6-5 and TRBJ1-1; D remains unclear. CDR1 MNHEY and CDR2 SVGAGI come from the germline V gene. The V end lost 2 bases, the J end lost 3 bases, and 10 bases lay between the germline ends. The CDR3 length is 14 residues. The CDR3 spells CASSYRSEDTEAFF. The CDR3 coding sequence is TGTGCCAGCAGTTACCGGTCAGAGGACACTGAAGCTTTCTTT.

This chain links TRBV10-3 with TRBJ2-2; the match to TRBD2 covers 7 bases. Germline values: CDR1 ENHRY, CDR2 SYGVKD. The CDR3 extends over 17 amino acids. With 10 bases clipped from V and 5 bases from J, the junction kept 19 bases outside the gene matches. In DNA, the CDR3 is TGTGCCACCTTGAACGTACTAGCGATCACCTATACCGGGGAGCTGTTTTTT. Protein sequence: CATLNVLAITYTGELFF.

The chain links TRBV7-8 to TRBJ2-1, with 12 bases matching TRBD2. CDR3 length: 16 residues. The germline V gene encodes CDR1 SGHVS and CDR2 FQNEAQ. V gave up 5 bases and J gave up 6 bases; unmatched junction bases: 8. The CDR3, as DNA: TGTGCCAGCAGCGCCCGACTAGCGGGAGTTTCCAATGAGCAGTTCTTC. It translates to CASSARLAGVSNEQFF. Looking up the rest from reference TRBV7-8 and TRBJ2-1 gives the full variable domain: GAGVSQSPRYKVAKRGQDVALRCDPISGHVSLFWYQQALGQGPEFLTYFQNEAQLDKSGLPSDRFFAERPEGSVSTLKIQRTQQEDSAVYLCASSARLAGVSNEQFFGPGTRLTVL.

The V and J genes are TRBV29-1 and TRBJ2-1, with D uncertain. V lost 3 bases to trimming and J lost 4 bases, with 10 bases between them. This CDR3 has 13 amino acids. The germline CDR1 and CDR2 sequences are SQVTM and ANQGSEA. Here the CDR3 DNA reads TGCAGCGTTGAGGGTGCTTTTTACAATGAGCAGTTCTTC. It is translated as CSVEGAFYNEQFF.

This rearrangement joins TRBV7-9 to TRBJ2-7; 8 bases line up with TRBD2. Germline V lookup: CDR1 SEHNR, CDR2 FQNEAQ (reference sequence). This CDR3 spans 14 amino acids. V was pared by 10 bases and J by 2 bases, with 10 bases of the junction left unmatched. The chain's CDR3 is CATGGTSGTYEQYF. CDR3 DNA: TGTGCCACGGGAGGCACTAGCGGAACCTACGAGCAGTACTTC.